A selection of T cell receptor beta chains follows, all from one sample in a study of blood T cell repertoires in COVID-19. Clones were sequenced by immunoSEQ multiplex PCR, and TCRdb holds only the in-frame ones, with some missing. The sample yields approximately 160,000 clones, 70% to 90% seen once. The material sequenced was PBMCs or T cells enriched from blood (not recorded which). All receptors come from a man between 40 and 49 years old who had recovered from COVID-19. The CDR3 runs from the conserved cysteine through the conserved F or W. D genes are given only for firm matches. Size tells how often a clone was seen (once, few, many) or the class of an expanded clone, and some rows leave it out.

>TRBV5-1|few|.|TRBJ1-1
CASSWTRNTEAFF
TGCGCCAGCAGCTGGACAAGGAACACTGAAGCTTTCTTT
>TRBV30|.|TRBD1|TRBJ2-3
CASGQSTDTQYF
TGTGCCTCGGGACAGAGCACAGATACGCAGTATTTT
>TRBV11-2|.|.|TRBJ1-1
CASSFWGAEAFF
TGTGCCAGCAGCTTCTGGGGGGCTGAAGCTTTCTTT
>TRBV19|.|.|TRBJ1-1
CASSIENLNTEAFF
TGTGCCAGTAGTATAGAGAACTTGAACACTGAAGCTTTCTTT
>TRBV10-2|.|.|TRBJ1-4
CASSESTGSHEKLFF
TGCGCCAGCAGTGAGTCGACCGGGTCCCATGAAAAACTGTTTTTT
>TRBV11-2|.|.|TRBJ2-4
CASSPTLIRQGGIQYF
TGTGCCAGCAGCCCTACCTTAATACGACAGGGAGGCATTCAGTACTTC
>TRBV3-1/TRBV3-2|.|.|TRBJ2-7
CASSQGLRTSSYEQYF
TGTGCCAGCAGCCAAGGGCTCCGGACAAGCTCCTACGAGCAGTACTTC
>TRBV29-1|.|.|TRBJ1-2
CSVEILDGYTF
TGCAGCGTTGAAATTTTAGATGGCTACACCTTC
>TRBV7-9|.|TRBD1|TRBJ1-1
CASSLITGVEGARAFF
TGTGCCAGCAGCTTAATAACTGGGGTGGAGGGGGCACGAGCTTTCTTT
>TRBV29-1|.|TRBD1|TRBJ1-1
CSVGGQPGTEAFF
TGCAGCGTTGGGGGACAGCCGGGGACTGAAGCTTTCTTT
>TRBV2|many|.|TRBJ1-5
CASRRTANSNQPQHF
TGTGCCAGCAGACGGACAGCCAATAGCAATCAGCCCCAGCATTTT
>TRBV11-1|.|TRBD2|TRBJ2-5
CASSLGAGVAQETQYF
TGTGCCAGCAGCTTAGGGGCGGGGGTAGCCCAAGAGACCCAGTACTTC
>TRBV2|.|.|TRBJ1-1
CASSERGRAALEAFF
TGTGCCAGCAGTGAAAGAGGGCGGGCCGCGCTTGAAGCTTTCTTT
>TRBV7-8|.|.|TRBJ1-1
CASSLRGGTEAFF
TGTGCCAGCAGCTTAAGAGGGGGCACTGAAGCTTTCTTT
>TRBV3-1/TRBV3-2|.|TRBD2|TRBJ2-2
CASSDWRGYTGELFF
TGTGCCAGCAGCGACTGGCGGGGGTACACCGGGGAGCTGTTTTTT
>TRBV19|.|.|TRBJ2-5
CASSINSRGETQYF
TGTGCCAGTAGTATAAATTCCCGGGGAGAGACCCAGTACTTC
>TRBV11-2|once|.|TRBJ2-7
CASSLTRNSYEQYF
TGTGCCAGCAGCTTAACGAGGAACTCCTACGAGCAGTACTTC
>TRBV4-1|.|.|TRBJ1-6
CASSQGGNSPLHF
TGCGCCAGCAGCCAAGGAGGGAATTCACCCCTCCACTTT
>TRBV13|.|.|TRBJ2-6
CASSFSGSDLFLNVLTF
TGTGCCAGCAGCTTTTCCGGGAGCGACCTATTCCTCAACGTCCTGACTTTC
>TRBV3-1/TRBV3-2|.|.|TRBJ1-2
CASSMSGGPRGYTF
TGTGCCAGCAGCATGAGTGGCGGTCCCCGAGGCTACACCTTC
>TRBV4-1|.|TRBD1|TRBJ1-5
CASSHGGQTAQPQHF
TGCGCCAGCAGCCACGGGGGACAGACGGCCCAGCCCCAGCATTTT
>TRBV5-1|.|.|TRBJ1-4
CASSPDRLELFF
TGCGCCAGCAGCCCCGACAGGCTGGAACTGTTTTTT
>TRBV4-1|.|.|TRBJ2-1
CASSQDSPVHNEQFF
TGCGCCAGCAGCCAAGACTCCCCGGTCCACAATGAGCAGTTCTTC
>TRBV19|.|.|TRBJ1-2
CASSLGGANYGYTF
TGTGCCAGTAGTTTAGGCGGAGCTAACTATGGCTACACCTTC